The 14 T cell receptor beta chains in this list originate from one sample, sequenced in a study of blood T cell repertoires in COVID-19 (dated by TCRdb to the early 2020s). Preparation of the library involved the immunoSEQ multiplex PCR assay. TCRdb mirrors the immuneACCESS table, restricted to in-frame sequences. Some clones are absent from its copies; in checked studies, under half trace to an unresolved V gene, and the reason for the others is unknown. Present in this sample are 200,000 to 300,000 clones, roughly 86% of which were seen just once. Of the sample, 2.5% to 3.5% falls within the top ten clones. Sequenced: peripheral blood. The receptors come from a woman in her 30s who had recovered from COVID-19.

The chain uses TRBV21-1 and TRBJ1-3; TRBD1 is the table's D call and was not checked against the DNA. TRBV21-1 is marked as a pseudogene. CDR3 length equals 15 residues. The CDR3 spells CASSKALTGGNTIYF. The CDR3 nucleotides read TGTGCCAGCAGCAAAGCCCTGACAGGGGGAAACACCATATATTTT.

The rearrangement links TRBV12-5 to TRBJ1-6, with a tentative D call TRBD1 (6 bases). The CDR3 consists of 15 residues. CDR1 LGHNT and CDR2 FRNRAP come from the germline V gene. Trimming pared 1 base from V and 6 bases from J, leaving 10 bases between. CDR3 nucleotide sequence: TGTGCTAGTGGTTTGGGAGACAGGTCTAATTCACCCCTCCACTTT. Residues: CASGLGDRSNSPLHF.

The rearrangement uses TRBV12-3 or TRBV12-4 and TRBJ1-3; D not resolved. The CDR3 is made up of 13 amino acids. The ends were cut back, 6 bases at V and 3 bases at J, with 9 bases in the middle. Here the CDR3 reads CASRFPNGNTIYF. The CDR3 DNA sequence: TGTGCCAGCAGATTCCCTAATGGAAACACCATATATTTT.

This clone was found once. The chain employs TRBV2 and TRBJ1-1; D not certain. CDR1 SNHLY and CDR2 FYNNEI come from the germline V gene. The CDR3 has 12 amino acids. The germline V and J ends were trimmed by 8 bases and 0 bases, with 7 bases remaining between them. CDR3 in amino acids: CASARMNTEAFF. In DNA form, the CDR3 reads TGTGCCAGCGCCAGGATGAACACTGAAGCTTTCTTT.

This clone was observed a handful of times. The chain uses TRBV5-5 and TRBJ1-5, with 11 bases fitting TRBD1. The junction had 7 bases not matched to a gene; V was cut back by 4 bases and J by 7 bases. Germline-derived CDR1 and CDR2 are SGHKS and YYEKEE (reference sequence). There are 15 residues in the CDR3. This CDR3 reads CASSRGQGVGQPQHF. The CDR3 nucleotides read TGTGCCAGCAGCAGGGGACAGGGGGTCGGGCAGCCCCAGCATTTT. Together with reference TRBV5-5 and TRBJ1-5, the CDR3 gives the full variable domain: DAGVTQSPTHLIKTRGQQVTLRCSPISGHKSVSWYQQVLGQGPQFIFQYYEKEERGRGNFPDRFSARQFPNYSSELNVNALLLGDSALYLCASSRGQGVGQPQHFGDGTRLSIL.

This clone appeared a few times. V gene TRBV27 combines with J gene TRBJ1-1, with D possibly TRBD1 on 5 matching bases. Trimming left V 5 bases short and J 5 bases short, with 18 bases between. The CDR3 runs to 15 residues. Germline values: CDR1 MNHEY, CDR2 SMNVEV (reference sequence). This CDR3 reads CASSPPGRAKTEAFF. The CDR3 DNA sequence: TGTGCCAGCAGTCCCCCAGGGAGGGCTAAGACTGAAGCTTTCTTT.

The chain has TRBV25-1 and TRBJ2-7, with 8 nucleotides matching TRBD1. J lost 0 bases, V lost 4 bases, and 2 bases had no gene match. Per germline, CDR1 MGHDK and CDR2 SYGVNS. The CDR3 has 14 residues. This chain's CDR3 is CASSGQGFSYEQYF. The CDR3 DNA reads TGTGCCAGCAGTGGACAGGGGTTCTCCTACGAGCAGTACTTC.

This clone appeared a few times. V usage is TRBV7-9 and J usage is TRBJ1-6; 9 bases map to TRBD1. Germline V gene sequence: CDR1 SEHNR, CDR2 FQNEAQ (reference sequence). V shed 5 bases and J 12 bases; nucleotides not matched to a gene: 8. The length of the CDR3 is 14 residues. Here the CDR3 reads CASSPDRGHRPLHF. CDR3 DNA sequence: TGTGCCAGCAGCCCGGACAGGGGACATCGACCCCTCCACTTT.

The CDR3 spells CASSGPTTRDSGLQETQYF. CDR3 nucleotides: TGTGCCAGCAGTGGACCCACCACGCGGGACAGCGGGTTACAAGAGACCCAGTACTTC. The J gene is TRBJ2-5, the V gene TRBV2, with D perhaps matching TRBD1 (7 bases). CDR1 is SNHLY, CDR2 FYNNEI, per germline. V was trimmed by 4 bases and J by 2 bases, leaving 26 bases between them. CDR3 length: 19 residues.

The CDR3 DNA is TGCGCCAGCAGCCAGGGACAGACAACCCTGATGAACACTGAAGCTTTCTTT. It is translated as CASSQGQTTLMNTEAFF. The chain is built from TRBV4-1 and TRBJ1-1; 7 bases align to TRBD1. With 3 bases clipped from V and 0 bases from J, the junction kept 10 bases outside the gene matches. CDR1 and CDR2 from the germline V gene are MGHRA and YSYEKL. This CDR3 spans 17 amino acids.

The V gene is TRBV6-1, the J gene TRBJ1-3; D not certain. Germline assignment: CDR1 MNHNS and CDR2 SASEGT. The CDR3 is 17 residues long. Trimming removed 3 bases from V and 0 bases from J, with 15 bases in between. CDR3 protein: CASSDSAQVTSGNTIYF. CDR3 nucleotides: TGTGCCAGCAGTGATTCGGCGCAGGTAACCTCTGGAAACACCATATATTTT.

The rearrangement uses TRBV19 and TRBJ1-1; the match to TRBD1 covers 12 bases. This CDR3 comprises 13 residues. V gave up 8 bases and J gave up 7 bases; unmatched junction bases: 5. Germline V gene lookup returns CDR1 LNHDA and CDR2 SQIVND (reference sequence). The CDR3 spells CASGDRGRFEAFF. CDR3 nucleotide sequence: TGTGCCAGTGGGGACAGGGGGCGGTTTGAAGCTTTCTTT.

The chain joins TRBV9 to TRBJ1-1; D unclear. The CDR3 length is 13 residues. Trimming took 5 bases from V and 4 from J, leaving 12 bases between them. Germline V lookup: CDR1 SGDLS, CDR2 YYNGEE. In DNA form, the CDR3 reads TGTGCCAGCAGTCCGGGAAAGGGCACTGAAGCTTTCTTT. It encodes CASSPGKGTEAFF. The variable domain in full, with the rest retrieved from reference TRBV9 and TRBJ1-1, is DSGVTQTPKHLITATGQRVTLRCSPRSGDLSVYWYQQSLDQGLQFLIQYYNGEERAKGNILERFSAQQFPDLHSELNLSSLELGDSALYFCASSPGKGTEAFFGQGTRLTVV.

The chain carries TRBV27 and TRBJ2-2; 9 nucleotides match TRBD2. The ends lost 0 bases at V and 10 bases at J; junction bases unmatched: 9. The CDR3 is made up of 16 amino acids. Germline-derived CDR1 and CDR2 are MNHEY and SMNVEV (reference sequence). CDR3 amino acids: CASSLSFGGGAEELFF. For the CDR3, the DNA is TGTGCCAGCAGTTTATCGTTTGGCGGGGGGGCTGAGGAGCTGTTTTTT.